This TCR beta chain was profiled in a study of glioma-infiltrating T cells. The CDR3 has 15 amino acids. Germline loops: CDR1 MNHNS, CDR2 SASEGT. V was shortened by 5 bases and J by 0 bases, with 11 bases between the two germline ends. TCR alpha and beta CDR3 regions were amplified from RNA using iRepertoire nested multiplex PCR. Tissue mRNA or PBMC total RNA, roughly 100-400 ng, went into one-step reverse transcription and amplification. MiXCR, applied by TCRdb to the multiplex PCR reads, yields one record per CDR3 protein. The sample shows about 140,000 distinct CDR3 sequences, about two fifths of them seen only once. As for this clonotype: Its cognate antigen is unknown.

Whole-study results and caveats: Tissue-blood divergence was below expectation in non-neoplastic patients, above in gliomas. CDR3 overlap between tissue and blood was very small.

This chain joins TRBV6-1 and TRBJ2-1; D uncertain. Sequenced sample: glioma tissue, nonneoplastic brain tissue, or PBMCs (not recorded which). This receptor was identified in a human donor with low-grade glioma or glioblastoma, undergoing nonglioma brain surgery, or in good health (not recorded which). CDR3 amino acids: CASSYGISSYNEQFF. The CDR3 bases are TGTGCCAGCAGTTATGGGATAAGCTCCTACAATGAGCAGTTCTTC.